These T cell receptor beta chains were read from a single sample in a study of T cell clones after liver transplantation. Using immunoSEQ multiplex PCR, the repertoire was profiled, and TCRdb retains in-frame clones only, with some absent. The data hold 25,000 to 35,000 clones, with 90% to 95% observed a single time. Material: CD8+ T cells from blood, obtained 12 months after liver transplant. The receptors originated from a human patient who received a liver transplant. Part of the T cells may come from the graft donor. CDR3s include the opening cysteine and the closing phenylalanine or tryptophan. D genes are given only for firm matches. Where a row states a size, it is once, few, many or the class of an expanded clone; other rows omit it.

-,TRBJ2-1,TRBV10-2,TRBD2,TGCGCCAGCAGTGGGACTAGCGGAAATGAGCAGTTCTTC,CASSGTSGNEQFF
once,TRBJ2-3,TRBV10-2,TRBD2,TGCGCCAGCAGTGAATTAGCGGGGAACACAGATACGCAGTATTTT,CASSELAGNTDTQYF
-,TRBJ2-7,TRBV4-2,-,TGTGCCAGCAGCCTGATAGGACTGACCTCCTACGAGCAGTACTTC,CASSLIGLTSYEQYF
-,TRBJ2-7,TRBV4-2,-,TGTGCCAGCAGGCCACAGGGTGGTGGGTACGAGCAGTACTTC,CASRPQGGGYEQYF
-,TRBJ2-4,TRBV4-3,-,TGCGCCAGCAGCCCTACTAGCACCCAAGCCAAAAACATTCAGTACTTC,CASSPTSTQAKNIQYF
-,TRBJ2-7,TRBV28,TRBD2,TGTGCCAGCGCGCCGGGACTACCTTACGAGCAGTACTTC,CASAPGLPYEQYF
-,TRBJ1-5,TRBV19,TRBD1,TGTGCCAGTAGTATCCCGACAGGGACGATGCGCAATCAGCCCCAGCATTTT,CASSIPTGTMRNQPQHF
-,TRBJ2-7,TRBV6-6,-,TGTGCCAGCAGTTCTAGCTTGGGTTACGAGCAGTACTTC,CASSSSLGYEQYF
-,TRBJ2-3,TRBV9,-,TGTGCCAGCACCACCGGGATCCCCGCAGATACGCAGTATTTT,CASTTGIPADTQYF
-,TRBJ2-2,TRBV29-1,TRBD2,TGCAGCGTCGCCGGCGGGGGGATTGGCGGGGAGCTGTTTTTT,CSVAGGGIGGELFF
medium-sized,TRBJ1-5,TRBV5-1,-,TGCGCCAGCAGCCCGGCCGGGGATCAGCCCCAGCATTTT,CASSPAGDQPQHF
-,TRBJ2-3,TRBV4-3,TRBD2,TGCGCCAGCAGCCAAGATAATCGGGGGGGAGAAGCAGATACGCAGTATTTT,CASSQDNRGGEADTQYF
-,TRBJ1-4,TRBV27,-,TGTGCCAGCAGTGCCCGGGAGTTCGATAATGAAAAACTGTTTTTT,CASSAREFDNEKLFF
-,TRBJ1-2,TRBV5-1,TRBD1,TGCGCCAGCACCACCGGGACAGGGGGCGGCTATGGCTACACCTTC,CASTTGTGGGYGYTF
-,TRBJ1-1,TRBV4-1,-,TGCGCCAGCAGCCCGACAGCTGGCACTGAAGCTTTCTTT,CASSPTAGTEAFF
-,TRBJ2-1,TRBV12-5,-,TGTGCTAGTGGTTTGGCGGCCCGCGATGAGCAGTTCTTC,CASGLAARDEQFF
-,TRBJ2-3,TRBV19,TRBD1,TGTGCCAGTAGTATCCCGGACAGGGGCACAGATACGCAGTATTTT,CASSIPDRGTDTQYF
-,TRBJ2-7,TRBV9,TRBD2,TGTGCCAGCAGCCCCGAACCTAGCGGGAGATGGGAGCAGTACTTC,CASSPEPSGRWEQYF
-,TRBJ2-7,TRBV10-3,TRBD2,TGTGCCATCAGTGAGCCCGGGACTAGCGGCCCCGAGCAGTACTTC,CAISEPGTSGPEQYF
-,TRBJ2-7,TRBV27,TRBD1,TGTGCCAGCAGCCTGGGACAGGGGCTTGACGAGCAGTACTTC,CASSLGQGLDEQYF
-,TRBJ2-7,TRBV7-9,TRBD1,TGTGCCAGCAGCCCCCCCCGACAGGGTGAGTTAGACGAGCAGTACTTC,CASSPPRQGELDEQYF
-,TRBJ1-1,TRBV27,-,TGTGCCAGCAGTCCAAGAAGTAGAACCAGTAACACTGAAGCTTTCTTT,CASSPRSRTSNTEAFF
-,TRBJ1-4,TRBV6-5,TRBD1,TGTGCCAGCAGTCCCGGGACAGAAAATGAAAAACTGTTTTTT,CASSPGTENEKLFF
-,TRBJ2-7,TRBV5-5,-,TGTGCCAGCAGTTTTAGGGGTAACGAGCAGTACTTC,CASSFRGNEQYF
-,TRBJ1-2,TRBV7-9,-,TGTGCCAGCAGCGTCTCGGGTGGCTACACCTTC,CASSVSGGYTF
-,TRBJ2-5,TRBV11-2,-,TGTGCCAGCAGCACCATACTGGAGAGGGCCCAGTACTTC,CASSTILERAQYF
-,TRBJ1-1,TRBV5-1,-,TGCGCCAGCAGCTTCGAAAGGGGATTTACTGAAGCTTTCTTT,CASSFERGFTEAFF
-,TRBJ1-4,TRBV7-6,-,TGTGCCAGCAGCTTAGAAGACGCAACTAATGAAAAACTGTTTTTT,CASSLEDATNEKLFF
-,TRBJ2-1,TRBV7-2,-,TGTGCCAGCAGCCCCTCTTTACATGAGCAGTTCTTC,CASSPSLHEQFF
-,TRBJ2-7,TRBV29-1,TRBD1,TGCAGCGTTGAACCGGGACAGGGGACCTACGAGCAGTACTTC,CSVEPGQGTYEQYF
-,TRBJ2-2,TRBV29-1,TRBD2,TGCAGCGCCCGGGACTATGGGGCCACCGGGGAGCTGTTTTTT,CSARDYGATGELFF
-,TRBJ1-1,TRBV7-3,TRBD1,TGTGCCAGCAGCTTAAATCAAGCCGGGACAGGTTTGAACACTGAAGCTTTCTTT,CASSLNQAGTGLNTEAFF
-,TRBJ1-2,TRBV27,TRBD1,TGTGCCAGCAGGGGAAGGGGGCACGGCTACACCTTC,CASRGRGHGYTF
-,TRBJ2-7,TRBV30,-,TGTGCCTGGAGTGTCGGGTACGAGCAGTACTTC,CAWSVGYEQYF
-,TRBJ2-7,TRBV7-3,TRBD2,TGTGCCAGCAGCTTAGGGGTAGGGGAGGGCTACGAGCAGTACTTC,CASSLGVGEGYEQYF
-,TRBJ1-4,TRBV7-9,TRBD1,TGTGCCAGCAGCCCCCGGACAGGGGAAGGGGAAAAACTGTTTTTT,CASSPRTGEGEKLFF
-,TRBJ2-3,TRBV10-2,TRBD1,TGCGCCAGCAGTGAGTACAGGGGGCCAGATACGCAGTATTTT,CASSEYRGPDTQYF
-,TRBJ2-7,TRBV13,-,TGTGCCAGCAGCTCATGGGGCACCTACGAGCAGTACTTC,CASSSWGTYEQYF